The next 3 T cell receptor beta chains were all read from a single sample in a study of blood T cell repertoires in COVID-19. Assay: immunoSEQ multiplex PCR; the TCRdb copy retains only in-frame clones and omits some. The repertoire holds around 190,000 clones, around 80% seen once, with roughly 6.8% in the top ten. Sequenced sample: peripheral blood. These receptors originate from a human donor in a cohort sampled during active COVID-19.

This clone was recorded a few times. CDR3 nucleotide sequence: TGCGCCAGCAGCTCCACGACAGGGCGCACTGAAGCTTTCTTT. This encodes CASSSTTGRTEAFF. The genes are TRBV5-1 and TRBJ1-1; the match to TRBD1 covers 7 bases. Germline V gene lookup returns CDR1 SGHRS and CDR2 YFSETQ. V shed 3 bases and J 4 bases; nucleotides not matched to a gene: 6. The CDR3 extends over 14 amino acids.

The V gene is TRBV5-1, the J gene TRBJ2-5; D gene uncertain. Germline CDR1 SGHRS, CDR2 YFSETQ. CDR3 length: 15 amino acids. V was cut by 0 bases and J by 7 bases, with 16 bases left in between. CDR3 nucleotides: TGCGCCAGCAGCTTGGTAGACACCAACTCAGGGACCCAGTACTTC. Protein sequence: CASSLVDTNSGTQYF.

This chain connects TRBV6-5 to TRBJ1-1; D gene unclear. Germline V gene data show CDR1 as MNHEY and CDR2 as SVGAGI. The CDR3 runs 15 residues. V gave up 0 bases and J gave up 2 bases, with 10 bases separating them. CDR3 nucleotides: TGTGCCAGCAGTTACTCGATTTGGGCCAACACTGAAGCTTTCTTT. Amino acid sequence: CASSYSIWANTEAFF.